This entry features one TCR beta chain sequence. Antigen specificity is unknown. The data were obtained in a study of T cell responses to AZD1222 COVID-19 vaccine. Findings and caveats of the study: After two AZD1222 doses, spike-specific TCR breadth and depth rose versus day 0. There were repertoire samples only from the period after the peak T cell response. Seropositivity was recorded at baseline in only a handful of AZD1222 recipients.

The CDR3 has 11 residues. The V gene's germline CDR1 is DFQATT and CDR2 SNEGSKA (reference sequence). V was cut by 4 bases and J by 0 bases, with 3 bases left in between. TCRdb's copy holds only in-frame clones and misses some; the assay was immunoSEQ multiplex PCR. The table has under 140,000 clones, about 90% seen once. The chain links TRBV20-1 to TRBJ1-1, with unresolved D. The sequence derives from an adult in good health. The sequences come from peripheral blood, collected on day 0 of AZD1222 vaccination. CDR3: CSANVNTEAFF. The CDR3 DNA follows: TGCAGTGCTAACGTGAACACTGAAGCTTTCTTT.